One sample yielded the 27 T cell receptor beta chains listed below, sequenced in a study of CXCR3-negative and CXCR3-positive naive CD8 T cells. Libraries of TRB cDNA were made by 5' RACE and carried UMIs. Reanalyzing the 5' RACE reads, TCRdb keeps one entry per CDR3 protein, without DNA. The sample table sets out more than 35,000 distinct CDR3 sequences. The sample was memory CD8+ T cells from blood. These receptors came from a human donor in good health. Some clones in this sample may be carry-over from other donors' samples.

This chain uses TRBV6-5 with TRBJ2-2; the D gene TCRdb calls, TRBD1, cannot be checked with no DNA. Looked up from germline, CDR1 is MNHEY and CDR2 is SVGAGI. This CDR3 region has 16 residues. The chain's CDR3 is CASSYTGTAGAGELFF.

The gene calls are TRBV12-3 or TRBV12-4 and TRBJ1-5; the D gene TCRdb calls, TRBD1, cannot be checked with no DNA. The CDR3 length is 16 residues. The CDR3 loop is CASSGTGLYSNQPQHF.

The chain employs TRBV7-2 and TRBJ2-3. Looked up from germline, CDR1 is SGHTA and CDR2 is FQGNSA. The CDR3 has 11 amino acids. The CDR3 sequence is CASSLGLEAYF.

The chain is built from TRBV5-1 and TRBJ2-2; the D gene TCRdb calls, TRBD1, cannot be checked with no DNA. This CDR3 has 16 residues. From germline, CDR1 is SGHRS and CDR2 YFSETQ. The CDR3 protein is CASSRRTAKNTGELFF.

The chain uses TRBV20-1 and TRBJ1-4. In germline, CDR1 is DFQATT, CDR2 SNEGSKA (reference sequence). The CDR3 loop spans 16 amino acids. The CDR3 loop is CSASLQRYRTNEKLFF.

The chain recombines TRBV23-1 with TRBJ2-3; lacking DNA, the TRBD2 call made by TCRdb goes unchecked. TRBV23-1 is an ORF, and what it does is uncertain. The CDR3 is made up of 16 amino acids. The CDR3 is CASSHPGLETTDTQYF.

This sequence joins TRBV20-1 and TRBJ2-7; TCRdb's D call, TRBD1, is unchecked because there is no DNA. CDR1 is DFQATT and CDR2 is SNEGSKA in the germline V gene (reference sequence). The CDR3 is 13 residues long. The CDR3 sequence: CSARDNRDYEQYF.

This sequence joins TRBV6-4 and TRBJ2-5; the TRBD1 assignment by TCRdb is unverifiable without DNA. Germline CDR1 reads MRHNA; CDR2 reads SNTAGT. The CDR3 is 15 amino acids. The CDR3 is CASSLSQGARETQYF.

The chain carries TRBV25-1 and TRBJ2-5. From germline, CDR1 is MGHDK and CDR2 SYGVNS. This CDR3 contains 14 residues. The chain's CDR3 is CASSEFGMQETQYF.

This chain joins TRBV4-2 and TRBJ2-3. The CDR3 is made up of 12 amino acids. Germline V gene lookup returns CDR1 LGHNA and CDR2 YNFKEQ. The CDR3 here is CASSLQPDTQYF.

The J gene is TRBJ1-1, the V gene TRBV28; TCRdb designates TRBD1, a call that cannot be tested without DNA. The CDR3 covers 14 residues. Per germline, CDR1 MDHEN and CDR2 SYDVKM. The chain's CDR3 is CASSPGRGLAEAFF.

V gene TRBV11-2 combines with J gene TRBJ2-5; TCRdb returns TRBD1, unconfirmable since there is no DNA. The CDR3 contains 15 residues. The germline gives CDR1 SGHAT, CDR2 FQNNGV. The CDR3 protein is CASSLHRMYQETQYF.

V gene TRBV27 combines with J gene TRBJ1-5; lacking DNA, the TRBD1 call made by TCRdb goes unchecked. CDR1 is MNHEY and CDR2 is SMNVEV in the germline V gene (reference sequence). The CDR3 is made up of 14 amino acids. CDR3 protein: CASGLQGYGQPQHF.

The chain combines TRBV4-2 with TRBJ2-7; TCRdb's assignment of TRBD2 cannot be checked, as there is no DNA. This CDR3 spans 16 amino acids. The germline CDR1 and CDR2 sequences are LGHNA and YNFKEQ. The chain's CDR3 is CASSQEMSSGPYEQYF.

This CDR3 is CASSEEVGGLEQFF. The V and J genes are TRBV6-1 and TRBJ2-1; no DNA is available, so the TRBD1 call from TCRdb remains unchecked. There are 14 residues in the CDR3. Germline V gives CDR1 MNHNS, CDR2 SASEGT.

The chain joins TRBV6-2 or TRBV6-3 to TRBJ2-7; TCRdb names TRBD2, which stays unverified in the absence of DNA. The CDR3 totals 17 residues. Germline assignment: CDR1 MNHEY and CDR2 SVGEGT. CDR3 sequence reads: CASSYRALDGFSYEQYF.

The CDR3 spells CARSDGTGVTDEQYF. The chain couples TRBV5-1 to TRBJ2-7; no DNA is available, so the TRBD1 call from TCRdb remains unchecked. The CDR3 is made up of 15 amino acids. The germline CDR1 and CDR2 sequences are SGHRS and YFSETQ.

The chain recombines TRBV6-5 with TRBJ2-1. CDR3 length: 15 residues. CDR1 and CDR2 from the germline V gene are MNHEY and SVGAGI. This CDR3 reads CASTVERSSYNEQFF.

CDR3 region: CSATGHLSSYEQYF. The chain joins TRBV20-1 to TRBJ2-7; TCRdb reports TRBD1, a call that lacks DNA to check it against. The germline V gene encodes CDR1 DFQATT and CDR2 SNEGSKA (reference sequence). This CDR3 is built from 14 residues.

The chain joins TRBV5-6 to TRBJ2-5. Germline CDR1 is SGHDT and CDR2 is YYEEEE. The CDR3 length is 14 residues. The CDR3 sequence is CASSPAGDQETQYF.

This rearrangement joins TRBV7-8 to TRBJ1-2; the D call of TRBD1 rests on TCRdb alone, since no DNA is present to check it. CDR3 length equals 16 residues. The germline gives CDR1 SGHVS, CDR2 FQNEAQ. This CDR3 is CASSPGQGPPSGGYTF. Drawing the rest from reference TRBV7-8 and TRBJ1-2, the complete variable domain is GAGVSQSPRYKVAKRGQDVALRCDPISGHVSLFWYQQALGQGPEFLTYFQNEAQLDKSGLPSDRFFAERPEGSVSTLKIQRTQQEDSAVYLCASSPGQGPPSGGYTFGSGTRLTVV.

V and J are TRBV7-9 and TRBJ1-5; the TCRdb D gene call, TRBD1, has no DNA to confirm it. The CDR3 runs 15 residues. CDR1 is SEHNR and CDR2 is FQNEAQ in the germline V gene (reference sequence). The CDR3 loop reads CASSLQGVVNQPQHF.

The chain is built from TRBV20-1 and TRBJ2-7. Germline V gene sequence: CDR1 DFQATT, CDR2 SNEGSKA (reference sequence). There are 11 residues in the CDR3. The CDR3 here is CSGTSLREQYF.

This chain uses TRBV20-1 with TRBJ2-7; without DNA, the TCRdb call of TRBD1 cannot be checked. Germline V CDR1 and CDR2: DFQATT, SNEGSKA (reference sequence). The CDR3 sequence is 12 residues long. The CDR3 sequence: CSARQGTYEQYF.

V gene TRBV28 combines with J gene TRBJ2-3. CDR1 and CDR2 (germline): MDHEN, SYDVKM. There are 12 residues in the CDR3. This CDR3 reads CASRQYTDTQYF.

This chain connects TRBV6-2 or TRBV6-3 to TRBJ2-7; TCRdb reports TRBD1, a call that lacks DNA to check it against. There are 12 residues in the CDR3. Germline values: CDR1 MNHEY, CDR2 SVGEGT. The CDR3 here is CASSYTPYEQYF.

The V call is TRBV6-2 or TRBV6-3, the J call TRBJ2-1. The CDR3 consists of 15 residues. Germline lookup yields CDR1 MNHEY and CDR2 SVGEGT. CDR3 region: CASSYLSGFYNEQFF.